A selection of T cell receptor beta chains follows, all from one sample in a study of naive CD8 T cells in extremely preterm neonates. Here immunoSEQ multiplex PCR was the method, and the copy in TCRdb shows in-frame clones only, minus some. The sample consists of 20,000 to 30,000 clones, about 91% of them appearing once. Sequencing input: naive CD8+ T cells from cord blood. Receptor source: a boy who was born preterm. The CDR3 runs from the conserved cysteine through the conserved F or W. A D gene is named only where the DNA matches it firmly. Clone size appears in some rows only: once, few, many, or a class for an expanded clone.

j_call d_call clone_size v_call cdr3_aa cdr3_nt
TRBJ2-2 TRBD1 . TRBV5-1 CASSFGTGGTGELFF TGCGCCAGCAGCTTCGGGACAGGGGGCACCGGGGAGCTGTTTTTT
TRBJ1-5 . few TRBV2 CASSEAWGNQPQHF TGTGCCAGCAGTGAAGCTTGGGGCAATCAGCCCCAGCATTTT
TRBJ2-3 . . TRBV30 CAWSDRGDTQYF TGTGCCTGGAGTGATAGGGGAGATACGCAGTATTTT
TRBJ2-7 . . TRBV19 CASSFDTYEQYF TGTGCCAGTAGTTTTGACACCTACGAGCAGTACTTC
TRBJ2-7 . . TRBV7-6 CASSLTTYEQYF TGTGCCAGCAGCTTGACAACCTACGAGCAGTACTTC
TRBJ2-3 TRBD2 . TRBV19 CASSIGSGATDTQYF TGTGCCAGTAGTATCGGGAGCGGGGCCACAGATACGCAGTATTTT
TRBJ2-7 . . TRBV4-1 CAGSQGDSSYEQYF TGCGCCGGCAGCCAAGGCGACAGCTCCTACGAGCAGTACTTC
TRBJ2-7 . . TRBV10-3 CAIGTKAGSYEQYF TGTGCCATCGGTACTAAAGCGGGCTCCTACGAGCAGTACTTC
TRBJ2-1 TRBD2 once TRBV7-3 CASSLTGGAHEQFF TGTGCCAGCAGCTTAACCGGGGGGGCCCATGAGCAGTTCTTC
TRBJ2-5 . . TRBV6-5 CASSYSTQETQYF TGTGCCAGCAGTTACTCGACACAAGAGACCCAGTACTTC
TRBJ2-7 TRBD2 few TRBV19 CASSGGSSYEQYF TGTGCCAGTAGCGGGGGGAGCTCCTACGAGCAGTACTTC
TRBJ1-5 . once TRBV6-5 CASSYSTRETQHF TGTGCCAGCAGTTACTCGACAAGGGAAACCCAGCATTTT
TRBJ1-6 . . TRBV21-1 CASSRPGTGDNSPLHF TGTGCCAGCAGCCGTCCCGGGACAGGGGATAATTCACCCCTCCACTTT
TRBJ2-7 TRBD1 . TRBV7-3 CASSWTGGSYEQYF TGTGCCAGCAGCTGGACAGGGGGCTCCTACGAGCAGTACTTC
TRBJ1-2 TRBD1 . TRBV27 CASSLTGGYGYTF TGTGCCAGCAGTTTAACAGGGGGTTATGGCTACACCTTC
TRBJ2-7 TRBD1 . TRBV6-5 CASSLTGGFYEQYF TGTGCCAGCAGTTTGACAGGGGGTTTTTACGAGCAGTACTTC
TRBJ2-7 . . TRBV4-2 CASSHYEQYF TGTGCCAGCAGCCACTACGAGCAGTACTTC
TRBJ2-1 . . TRBV6-5 CASSYPGYNEQFF TGTGCCAGCAGTTACCCAGGGTACAATGAGCAGTTCTTC
TRBJ1-6 TRBD1 . TRBV19 CASSIGDRGLSPLHF TGTGCCAGTAGTATAGGGGACAGGGGGCTTTCACCCCTCCACTTT
TRBJ2-7 . . TRBV4-1 CASSQVTGSPSYEQYF TGCGCCAGCAGCCAAGTCACGGGGTCCCCCTCCTACGAGCAGTACTTC
TRBJ2-7 TRBD2 . TRBV2 CASSEGLAGYEQYF TGTGCCAGCAGTGAAGGACTAGCGGGGTACGAGCAGTACTTC
TRBJ2-5 . . TRBV7-9 CASSGEETQYF TGTGCCAGCAGCGGGGAAGAGACCCAGTACTTC
TRBJ1-5 TRBD1 . TRBV27 CASSNPGQGDQPQHF TGTGCCAGCAGTAACCCCGGACAGGGCGATCAGCCCCAGCATTTT
TRBJ2-7 . once TRBV9 CASSPSGGDDEQYF TGTGCCAGCAGCCCGTCGGGGGGCGACGACGAGCAGTACTTC
TRBJ2-7 TRBD1 once TRBV19 CASSIGQGSSYEQYF TGTGCCAGTAGTATAGGACAGGGGAGCTCCTACGAGCAGTACTTC
TRBJ2-5 TRBD2 . TRBV6-6 CASSYRTSGETQYF TGTGCCAGCAGTTACCGGACTAGCGGGGAGACCCAGTACTTC
TRBJ2-7 TRBD1 . TRBV10-1 CASGDSSYEQYF TGCGCCAGCGGGGACAGCTCCTACGAGCAGTACTTC
TRBJ2-7 TRBD2 . TRBV7-9 CASSFASGGADSYEQYF TGTGCCAGCAGCTTCGCTAGCGGGGGGGCCGATTCCTACGAGCAGTACTTC
TRBJ2-1 . few TRBV4-1 CASSQDYNEQFF TGCGCCAGCAGCCAAGACTACAATGAGCAGTTCTTC
TRBJ2-1 TRBD1 . TRBV11-2 CASSPGTGGNEQFF TGTGCCAGCAGCCCTGGGACAGGGGGCAATGAGCAGTTCTTC
TRBJ2-2 TRBD2 . TRBV19 CASSIVFLAGNTGELFF TGTGCCAGTAGTATAGTTTTTTTAGCGGGGAACACCGGGGAGCTGTTTTTT
TRBJ1-2 TRBD1 . TRBV7-9 CASSLDRVFGYTF TGTGCCAGCAGCTTGGACAGGGTTTTTGGCTACACCTTC
TRBJ2-7 . . TRBV7-9 CASSPHTYEQYF TGTGCCAGCAGCCCCCACACCTACGAGCAGTACTTC
TRBJ2-7 TRBD1 . TRBV10-1 CASSETGASEQYF TGCGCCAGCAGTGAGACAGGGGCGAGCGAGCAGTACTTC
TRBJ2-1 TRBD2 . TRBV6-5 CASSYSSGGYNEQFF TGTGCCAGCAGTTACTCAAGCGGGGGATACAATGAGCAGTTCTTC
TRBJ2-5 TRBD1 . TRBV4-1 CASSQDGTGETQYF TGCGCCAGCAGCCAAGATGGGACAGGGGAGACCCAGTACTTC
TRBJ2-7 . . TRBV19 CASSMGIGGYEQYF TGTGCCAGTAGTATGGGCATTGGGGGATACGAGCAGTACTTC
TRBJ2-1 TRBD2 . TRBV5-1 CASSPAIYGTNYNEQFF TGCGCCAGCAGCCCAGCGATTTACGGGACTAACTACAATGAGCAGTTCTTC
TRBJ1-2 TRBD1 . TRBV9 CASSGQGYGYTF TGTGCCAGCAGCGGACAGGGCTATGGCTACACCTTC
TRBJ1-3 . few TRBV7-9 CASSFDNSGNTIYF TGTGCCAGCAGCTTCGACAACTCTGGAAACACCATATATTTT
TRBJ2-1 . . TRBV5-1 CASSLDNEQFF TGCGCCAGCAGCTTGGACAATGAGCAGTTCTTC
TRBJ1-2 . . TRBV5-1 CASSLDKNYGYTF TGCGCCAGCAGCTTGGACAAAAACTATGGCTACACCTTC